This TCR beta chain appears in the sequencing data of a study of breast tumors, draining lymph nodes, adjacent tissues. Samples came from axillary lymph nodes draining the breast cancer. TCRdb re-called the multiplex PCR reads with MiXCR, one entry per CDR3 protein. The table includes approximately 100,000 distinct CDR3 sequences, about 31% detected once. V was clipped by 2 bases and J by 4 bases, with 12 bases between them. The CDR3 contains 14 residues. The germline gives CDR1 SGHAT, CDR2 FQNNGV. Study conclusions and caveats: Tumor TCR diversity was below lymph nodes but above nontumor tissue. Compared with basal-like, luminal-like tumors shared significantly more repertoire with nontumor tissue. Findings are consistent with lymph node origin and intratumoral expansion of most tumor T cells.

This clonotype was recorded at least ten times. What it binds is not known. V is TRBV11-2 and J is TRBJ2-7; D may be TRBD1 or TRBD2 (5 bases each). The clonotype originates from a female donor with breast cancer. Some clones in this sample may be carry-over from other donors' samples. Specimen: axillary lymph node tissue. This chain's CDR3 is CASSLHQGPYEQYF. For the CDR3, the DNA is TGTGCCAGCAGCTTACACCAGGGACCTTACGAGCAGTACTTC.